These 32 T cell receptor beta chains originate from one sample sequenced in a study of blood T cell repertoires in COVID-19 (dated by TCRdb to about 2020). The library came from the immunoSEQ multiplex PCR assay. Here the immuneACCESS table is served through TCRdb, limited to in-frame sequences with V and J called. Missing clones are a known gap in these copies; in checked studies unresolved V genes cover under half, and the rest lacks a known reason. This sample is represented by over 350,000 clones; approximately 88% of them were singletons. The leading ten clones occupy approximately 1% of the sample. Material: PBMCs or T cells enriched from blood (not recorded which). The receptors were sampled from a woman aged 25 to 39 with acute COVID-19.

The chain couples TRBV6-4 to TRBJ2-2; D is uncertain. CDR3 size: 14 residues. Germline V gene sequence: CDR1 MRHNA, CDR2 SNTAGT. The ends were cut back, 0 bases at V and 6 bases at J, with 8 bases in the middle. Here the CDR3 DNA reads TGTGCCAGCAGTGACTCTACGGGTGCCGGGGAGCTGTTTTTT. Translation: CASSDSTGAGELFF.

The gene calls are TRBV4-1 and TRBJ1-6; the match to TRBD1 covers 10 bases. CDR1 is MGHRA, CDR2 YSYEKL, per germline. The CDR3 runs to 15 residues. The V segment lost 4 bases and the J segment 10 bases; nucleotides outside the gene matches: 7. DNA of the CDR3: TGCGCCAGCAGCCTGGGGACAGGGGAGGGATCACCCCTCCACTTT. It is translated as CASSLGTGEGSPLHF.

V usage is TRBV7-6 and J usage is TRBJ2-5, with TRBD2 identical over 7 bases. Unmatched junction bases numbered 3, after V lost 0 bases and J lost 2 bases. This CDR3 region has 15 residues. The germline V gene encodes CDR1 SGHVS and CDR2 FNYEAQ. DNA of the CDR3: TGTGCCAGCAGCTTAGCGGGGGGGGGACAAGAGACCCAGTACTTC. Translated, it gives CASSLAGGGQETQYF.

The chain joins TRBV30 to TRBJ1-2; D is possibly TRBD1 (6 bases). This CDR3 region has 13 residues. Germline V lookup: CDR1 GTSNPN, CDR2 SVGIG (reference sequence). Trimming pared 1 base from V and 14 bases from J, leaving 20 bases between. The CDR3 region is CAWSDNPRQAVTF. The CDR3 DNA sequence: TGTGCCTGGAGTGACAATCCGCGACAGGCCGTAACCTTC.

This clone was found many times. This rearrangement joins TRBV6-5 to TRBJ1-5, with TRBD1 identical over 8 bases. The junction had 7 bases not matched to a gene; V was cut back by 6 bases and J by 3 bases. There are 15 residues in the CDR3. Per germline, CDR1 MNHEY and CDR2 SVGAGI. The CDR3 protein is CASRSDRGDNQPQHF. CDR3 nucleotide sequence: TGTGCCAGCAGGAGTGACAGGGGAGACAATCAGCCCCAGCATTTT.

J is TRBJ2-2 and V is TRBV19, with D tentatively TRBD1 (6 bases). Looked up from germline, CDR1 is LNHDA and CDR2 is SQIVND (reference sequence). The CDR3 covers 14 residues. The V end lost 5 bases, the J end lost 5 bases, and 12 bases lay between the germline ends. CDR3 DNA sequence: TGTGCCAGTAGTGAGACAGGCCCTACCGGGGAGCTGTTTTTT. Protein sequence: CASSETGPTGELFF.

The chain has TRBV4-3 and TRBJ1-6; D remains unclear. Deletions cut 1 base from V and 10 bases from J, with 8 bases between. Looked up from germline, CDR1 is LGHNA and CDR2 is YSLEER. The CDR3 length is 13 residues. Here the CDR3 DNA reads TGCGCCAGCAGCCAAGGGGCGTCGTCACCCCTCCACTTT. Its protein is CASSQGASSPLHF.

This chain joins TRBV6-6 and TRBJ1-2; D possibly corresponds to TRBD1 (6 bases). The CDR3 has 22 amino acids. Per the germline V gene, CDR1 is MNHNY and CDR2 is SVGAGI (reference sequence). V lost 6 bases and J 5 bases, leaving 40 bases between the germline ends. CDR3 sequence (DNA): TGTGCCAGCAGCTCCCGACAGGACTGGATGGCCCGAATTCAGGGCCCCCGGTATGGCTACACCTTC. Its translation is CASSSRQDWMARIQGPRYGYTF.

The genes are TRBV19 and TRBJ1-5; perhaps TRBD1 as D (6 bases). Germline values: CDR1 LNHDA, CDR2 SQIVND (reference sequence). With 6 bases removed from V and 5 bases from J, the gap between germline ends came to 11 bases. This CDR3 has 13 residues. Here the CDR3 reads CASRPTGDQPQHF. The CDR3 nucleotides read TGTGCCAGTAGACCGACAGGCGATCAGCCCCAGCATTTT.

Only a few counts were recorded for this clone. V usage is TRBV5-6 and J usage is TRBJ1-6; 7 positions agree with TRBD1. The CDR3 totals 15 residues. After removal of 4 bases from V and 6 bases from J, the junction contained 7 bases not matched to a gene. In germline, CDR1 is SGHDT, CDR2 YYEEEE. The CDR3 DNA sequence: TGTGCCAGCAGCCAATTGGACAGGCTTAATTCACCCCTCCACTTT. Amino acid sequence: CASSQLDRLNSPLHF.

This sequence joins TRBV29-1 and TRBJ2-2; D possibly corresponds to TRBD2 (6 bases). Germline-derived CDR1 and CDR2 are SQVTM and ANQGSEA. The CDR3 runs 12 residues. V lost 4 bases and J 3 bases, leaving 6 bases between the germline ends. CDR3 loop: CSVAGDTGELFF. Here the CDR3 DNA reads TGCAGCGTTGCGGGGGACACCGGGGAGCTGTTTTTT.

The rearrangement joins TRBV19 to TRBJ2-2, with 9 bases aligning to TRBD1. V was clipped by 4 bases and J by 3 bases; unmatched bases: 9. CDR1 is LNHDA and CDR2 is SQIVND in the germline V gene (reference sequence). CDR3 length: 17 amino acids. DNA for the CDR3: TGTGCCAGTAGTACCGCAGGGACAGGGAGGTACACCGGGGAGCTGTTTTTT. As protein: CASSTAGTGRYTGELFF. The full variable domain, rest sourced from reference TRBV19 and TRBJ2-2, is DGGITQSPKYLFRKEGQNVTLSCEQNLNHDAMYWYRQDPGQGLRLIYYSQIVNDFQKGDIAEGYSVSREKKESFPLTVTSAQKNPTAFYLCASSTAGTGRYTGELFFGEGSRLTVL.

The sample holds a few counts of this clone. The chain is built from TRBV25-1 and TRBJ2-1; D is uncertain. Germline loops: CDR1 MGHDK, CDR2 SYGVNS. This CDR3 contains 11 residues. Trimming left V 10 bases short and J 5 bases short, with 9 bases between. The CDR3 coding sequence is TGTGCCACCCTATTAAACAATGAGCAGTTCTTC. Protein: CATLLNNEQFF.

The chain uses TRBV7-2 and TRBJ1-1; D is perhaps TRBD1 (5 bases). The CDR3 extends over 14 amino acids. CDR1 and CDR2 (germline): SGHTA, FQGNSA. Trimming took 1 base from V and 4 from J, leaving 10 bases between them. The CDR3 here is CASSLVGEGTEAFF. The CDR3 DNA reads TGTGCCAGCAGCTTAGTAGGGGAGGGCACTGAAGCTTTCTTT.

The chain recombines TRBV6-2 or TRBV6-3 with TRBJ2-3, with 7 bases matching TRBD2. The CDR3 has 16 residues. The germline V gene has CDR1 MNHEY and CDR2 SVGEGT. The ends lost 6 bases at V and 1 base at J; junction bases unmatched: 10. CDR3 nucleotides: TGTGCCAGCAGCCAATGGGGGACTATGGGCACAGATACGCAGTATTTT. It codes for CASSQWGTMGTDTQYF.

The rearrangement links TRBV2 to TRBJ1-5; a weak D match, TRBD1 (5 bases). The CDR3 covers 15 residues. Trimming pared 4 bases from V and 2 bases from J, leaving 12 bases between. Per the germline V gene, CDR1 is SNHLY and CDR2 is FYNNEI. This CDR3 is CASSAGPGGNQPQHF. In DNA form, the CDR3 reads TGTGCCAGCAGTGCCGGTCCGGGGGGCAATCAGCCCCAGCATTTT.

The chain recombines TRBV2 with TRBJ2-2, with 10 bases aligning to TRBD2. Germline V gene sequence: CDR1 SNHLY, CDR2 FYNNEI. J gave up 6 bases and V 5 bases, and 6 bases lay outside the gene matches. The CDR3 length is 15 residues. CDR3: CASSRTSGGPGELFF. CDR3 sequence (DNA): TGTGCCAGCAGTCGGACTAGCGGTGGACCCGGGGAGCTGTTTTTT. The variable domain in full, completed from reference TRBV2 and TRBJ2-2, reads EPEVTQTPSHQVTQMGQEVILRCVPISNHLYFYWYRQILGQKVEFLVSFYNNEISEKSEIFDDQFSVERPDGSNFTLKIRSTKLEDSAMYFCASSRTSGGPGELFFGEGSRLTVL.

The chain carries TRBV24-1 and TRBJ2-7, with TRBD2 as a possible D gene (5 bases). Trimming removed 7 bases from V and 6 bases from J, with 15 bases in between. The CDR3 contains 13 residues. Germline lookup yields CDR1 KGHDR and CDR2 SFDVKD. Written as DNA, the CDR3 is TGTGCCACCAGGCTTGGGCCCAGCGGCGAGCAGTACTTC. It is translated as CATRLGPSGEQYF.

J is TRBJ2-7 and V is TRBV19, with a weak D call TRBD2 (6 bases). Trimming left V 2 bases short and J 0 bases short, with 8 bases between. The V gene's germline CDR1 is LNHDA and CDR2 SQIVND (reference sequence). This CDR3 region has 14 residues. The chain's CDR3 is CASSITEGSYEQYF. The CDR3, as DNA: TGTGCCAGTAGTATAACGGAGGGCTCCTACGAGCAGTACTTC.

The chain has TRBV19 and TRBJ2-1; 9 bases map to TRBD2. The J segment lost 3 bases and the V segment lost 5 bases, leaving 2 bases of the junction unmatched. The CDR3 spans 14 residues. Germline CDR1 is LNHDA and CDR2 is SQIVND (reference sequence). The CDR3 DNA sequence: TGTGCCAGTAGTCCTAGCGGGGACTACAATGAGCAGTTCTTC. Protein product: CASSPSGDYNEQFF.

The chain is built from TRBV18 and TRBJ2-2; possibly TRBD2 for D (5 bases). This CDR3 has 14 amino acids. From germline, CDR1 is KGHSH and CDR2 LQKENI. V lost 0 bases and J lost 6, with 8 bases in between. In DNA form, the CDR3 reads TGTGCCAGCTCACCACCCTACGGGGCCGGGGAGCTGTTTTTT. Protein sequence: CASSPPYGAGELFF.

The chain combines TRBV7-2 with TRBJ1-5; a weak D match, TRBD1 (6 bases). V was shortened by 6 bases and J by 7 bases, with 19 bases between the two germline ends. The CDR3 sequence is 15 residues long. Germline V gene lookup returns CDR1 SGHTA and CDR2 FQGNSA. CDR3 residues: CASRKTGTINQPQHF. The CDR3 nucleotides are TGTGCCAGCAGAAAGACCGGGACAATAAACCAGCCCCAGCATTTT.

The V call is TRBV5-1, the J call TRBJ2-3; maybe TRBD1 (5 bases). Germline values: CDR1 SGHRS, CDR2 YFSETQ. Trimming removed 3 bases at V and 0 bases at J, with 11 bases between. This CDR3 is 15 amino acids long. CDR3 DNA sequence: TGCGCCAGCAGCTCCTACACAGGTAGCACAGATACGCAGTATTTT. Translation: CASSSYTGSTDTQYF.

V and J are TRBV7-3 and TRBJ2-2, with TRBD2 identical over 8 bases. The V and J ends lost 1 base and 5 bases, in that order; junction bases with no gene match: 3. This CDR3 contains 15 residues. Germline V gives CDR1 SGHTA, CDR2 FQGTGA. In DNA, the CDR3 is TGTGCCAGCAGCTTAAGGGTAGCGGGGACCGGGGAGCTGTTTTTT. This sequence encodes CASSLRVAGTGELFF. Complete variable domain (other parts from reference TRBV7-3 and TRBJ2-2): GAGVSQTPSNKVTEKGKYVELRCDPISGHTALYWYRQSLGQGPEFLIYFQGTGAADDSGLPNDRFFAVRPEGSVSTLKIQRTERGDSAVYLCASSLRVAGTGELFFGEGSRLTVL.

The gene calls are TRBV25-1 and TRBJ1-2; 8 bases line up with TRBD1. CDR1 is MGHDK and CDR2 is SYGVNS in the germline V gene. V lost 1 base and J lost 8; bases outside the gene matches: 12. This CDR3 has 16 residues. The CDR3 DNA reads as TGTGCCAGCAGTGAATTGAGGGGGCAGGGGGCGGCGGGCTACACCTTC. It is translated as CASSELRGQGAAGYTF.

The J gene is TRBJ2-7, the V gene TRBV29-1; 8 bases match TRBD1. The CDR3 spans 14 residues. Germline trimming cut 6 bases from V and 3 bases from J; bases unmatched to any gene: 10. Germline loops: CDR1 SQVTM, CDR2 ANQGSEA. CDR3 DNA sequence: TGCAGCGTAACCGCAGGACAGGGAGGCTACGAGCAGTACTTC. This sequence encodes CSVTAGQGGYEQYF.

The chain couples TRBV28 to TRBJ1-2; D is undetermined. Trimming shortened V by 6 bases and J by 4 bases, and 21 bases separated the two germline ends. From germline, CDR1 is MDHEN and CDR2 SYDVKM. CDR3 length: 16 residues. CDR3 DNA: TGTGCCAGCAGCCACGGGATCATAGGGTACGGCTATGGCTACACCTTC. Its protein is CASSHGIIGYGYGYTF.

J is TRBJ1-5 and V is TRBV24-1; 8 nucleotides line up with TRBD1. V shed 7 bases, J shed 4 bases, and the junction held 5 bases outside the gene matches. The germline V gene has CDR1 KGHDR and CDR2 SFDVKD. The CDR3 has 14 residues. The CDR3 loop is CATSGGTGNQPQHF. CDR3 coding DNA: TGTGCCACCAGCGGTGGGACAGGTAATCAGCCCCAGCATTTT.

The rearrangement links TRBV5-1 to TRBJ1-2; 12 bases align to TRBD1. This CDR3 spans 16 amino acids. Unmatched junction bases numbered 11, after V lost 3 bases and J lost 8 bases. CDR1 is SGHRS and CDR2 is YFSETQ in the germline V gene. CDR3 in DNA: TGCGCCAGCAGCTCCGGGACAGGGGGCGGACATCACGGCTACACCTTC. This gives the protein CASSSGTGGGHHGYTF.

CDR3 sequence: CATSEEGAAQPQHF. CDR3 DNA: TGTGCCACCAGTGAAGAGGGGGCGGCTCAGCCCCAGCATTTT. This sequence joins TRBV24-1 and TRBJ1-5, with 7 bases identical to TRBD1. Germline-derived CDR1 and CDR2 are KGHDR and SFDVKD. The V gene end was trimmed by 4 bases and the J gene end by 6 bases; junction bases not matched to a gene: 5. The CDR3 sequence is 14 residues long.

The V and J genes are TRBV5-1 and TRBJ1-1; D may be TRBD1 (6 bases). CDR1 is SGHRS, CDR2 YFSETQ, per germline. This CDR3 is built from 13 residues. V was trimmed by 4 bases and J by 8 bases, leaving 15 bases between them. The CDR3 loop is CASSKVGAVEAFF. The DNA of the CDR3 is TGCGCCAGCAGCAAGGTGGGGGCGGTGGAAGCTTTCTTT.

V is TRBV7-2 and J is TRBJ2-5, with a tentative D call TRBD2 (6 bases). V lost 1 base to trimming and J lost 0 bases, with 18 bases between them. CDR1 and CDR2 (germline): SGHTA, FQGNSA. The CDR3 sequence is 18 residues long. The CDR3 DNA reads as TGTGCCAGCAGCTTAGGGGCCCCCGGGAGCAGCCACCAAGAGACCCAGTACTTC. Protein: CASSLGAPGSSHQETQYF.